This T cell receptor (beta chain) was recorded in a study of graft-versus-host responses after intestinal transplantation. The study's findings and limits: Early post-transplant HvG declines showed an association with peak circulating GvH clone levels.

As to this clone: Its antigen is as yet unknown.

Using immunoSEQ multiplex PCR, the repertoire was profiled, and TCRdb retains in-frame clones only, with some absent. The data show some 90,000 clones, just over 90% seen once. Germline values: CDR1 SEHNR, CDR2 FQNEAQ (reference sequence). There are 16 residues in the CDR3. Trimming shortened V by 5 bases and J by 5 bases, and 16 bases separated the two germline ends. The source of this sequence is a human donor who received an intestinal transplant. The sample here was unstimulated CD8+ T cells sorted from spleen or lymph node cells, taken before intestinal transplant. The chain recombines TRBV7-9 with TRBJ1-6, with a tentative D call TRBD1 (5 bases). The CDR3 nucleotides read TGTGCCAGCAGCCATGCATGGGGGGTAGATAATTCACCCCTCCACTTT. Its translation: CASSHAWGVDNSPLHF.